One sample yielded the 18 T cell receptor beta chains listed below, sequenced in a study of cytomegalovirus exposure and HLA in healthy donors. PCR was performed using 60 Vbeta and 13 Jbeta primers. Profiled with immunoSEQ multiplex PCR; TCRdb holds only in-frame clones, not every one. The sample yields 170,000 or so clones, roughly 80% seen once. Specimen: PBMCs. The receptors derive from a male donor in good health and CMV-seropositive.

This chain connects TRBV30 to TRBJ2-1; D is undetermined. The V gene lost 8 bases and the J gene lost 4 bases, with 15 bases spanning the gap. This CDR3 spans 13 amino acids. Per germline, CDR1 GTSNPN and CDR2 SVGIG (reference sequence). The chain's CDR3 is CAKPPYCYNEQFF. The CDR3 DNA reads TGTGCCAAACCCCCTTACTGTTACAATGAGCAGTTCTTC.

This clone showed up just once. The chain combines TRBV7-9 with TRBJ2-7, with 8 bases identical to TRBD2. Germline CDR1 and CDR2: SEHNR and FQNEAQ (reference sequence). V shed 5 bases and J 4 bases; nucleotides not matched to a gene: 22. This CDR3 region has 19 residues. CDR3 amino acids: CASSPNPLGRGTRDYEQYF. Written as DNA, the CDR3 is TGTGCCAGCAGCCCGAACCCTCTAGGTAGGGGGACTAGAGATTACGAGCAGTACTTC.

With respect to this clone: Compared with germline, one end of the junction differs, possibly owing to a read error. The DNA of the CDR3 is TGTTCCAGCAGCTTAGCTCCGGACAGGGTTAATGAAAAACTGTTTTTT. This encodes CSSSLAPDRVNEKLFF. The chain employs TRBV7-9 and TRBJ1-4; TRBD1 matches at 8 bases. The CDR3 length is 16 residues. From germline, CDR1 is SEHNR and CDR2 FQNEAQ (reference sequence).

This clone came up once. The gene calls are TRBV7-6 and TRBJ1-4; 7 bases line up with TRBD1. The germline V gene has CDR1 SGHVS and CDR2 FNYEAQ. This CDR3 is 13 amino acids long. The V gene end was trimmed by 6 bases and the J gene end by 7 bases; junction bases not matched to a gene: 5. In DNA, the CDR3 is TGTGCCAGCAGACAGGGGCTGGGTGAAAAACTGTTTTTT. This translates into CASRQGLGEKLFF.

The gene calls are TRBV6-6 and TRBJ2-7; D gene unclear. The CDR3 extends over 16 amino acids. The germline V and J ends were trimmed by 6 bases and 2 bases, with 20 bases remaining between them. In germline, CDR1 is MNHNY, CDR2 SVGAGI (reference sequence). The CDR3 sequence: CASRSVGDGWPYEQYF. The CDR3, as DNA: TGTGCCAGCAGGTCGGTAGGTGACGGGTGGCCCTACGAGCAGTACTTC.

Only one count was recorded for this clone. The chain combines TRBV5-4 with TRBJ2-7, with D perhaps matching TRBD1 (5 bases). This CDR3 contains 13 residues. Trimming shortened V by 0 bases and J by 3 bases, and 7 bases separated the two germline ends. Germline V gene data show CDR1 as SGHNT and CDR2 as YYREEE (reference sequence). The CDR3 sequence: CASSLGQRYEQYF. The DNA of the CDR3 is TGTGCCAGCAGCTTGGGACAGCGCTACGAGCAGTACTTC.

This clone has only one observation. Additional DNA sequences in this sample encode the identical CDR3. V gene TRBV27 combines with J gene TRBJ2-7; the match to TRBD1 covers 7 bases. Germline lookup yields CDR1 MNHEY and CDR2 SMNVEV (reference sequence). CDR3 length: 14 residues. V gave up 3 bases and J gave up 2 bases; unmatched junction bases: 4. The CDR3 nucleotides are TGTGCCAGCAGTTTTAGGGGGCCAGCCTACGAGCAGTACTTC. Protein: CASSFRGPAYEQYF.

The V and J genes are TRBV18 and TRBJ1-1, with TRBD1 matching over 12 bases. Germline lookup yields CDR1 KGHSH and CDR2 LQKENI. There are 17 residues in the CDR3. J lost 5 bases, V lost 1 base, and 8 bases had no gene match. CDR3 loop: CASSPRGPGQGATEAFF. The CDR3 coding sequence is TGTGCCAGCTCACCACGGGGCCCGGGACAGGGGGCAACTGAAGCTTTCTTT.

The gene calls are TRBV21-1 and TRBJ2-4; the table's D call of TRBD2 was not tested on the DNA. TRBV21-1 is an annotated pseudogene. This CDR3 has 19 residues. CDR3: CASSKELGAGAVAKNIQYF. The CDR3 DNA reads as TGTGCCAGCAGCAAAGAGTTAGGGGCGGGAGCAGTAGCCAAAAACATTCAGTACTTC.

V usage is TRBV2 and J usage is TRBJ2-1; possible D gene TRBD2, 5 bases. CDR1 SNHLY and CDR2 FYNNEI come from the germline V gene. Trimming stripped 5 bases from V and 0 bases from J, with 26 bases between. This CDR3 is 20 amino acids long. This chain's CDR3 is CASSTGRWTFETSSYNEQFF. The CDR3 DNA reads TGTGCCAGCAGTACCGGGCGATGGACTTTCGAGACGAGCTCCTACAATGAGCAGTTCTTC.

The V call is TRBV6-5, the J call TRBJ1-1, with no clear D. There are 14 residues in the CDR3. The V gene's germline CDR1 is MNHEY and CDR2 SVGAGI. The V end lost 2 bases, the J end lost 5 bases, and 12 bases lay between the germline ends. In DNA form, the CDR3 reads TGTGCCAGCAGTTACGACCTCTCACAGACTGAAGCTTTCTTT. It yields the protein CASSYDLSQTEAFF.

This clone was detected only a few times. As DNA, the CDR3 is TGTGCCAGCAGGCGACCTCCGGGACAGGGACAAGTTAACTACAATGAGCAGTTCTTC. Its translation is CASRRPPGQGQVNYNEQFF. V gene TRBV11-2 combines with J gene TRBJ2-1, with 9 bases that match TRBD1. With V trimmed by 6 bases and J by 3 bases, 18 bases remained unmatched. The V gene's germline CDR1 is SGHAT and CDR2 FQNNGV. The CDR3 runs 19 residues.

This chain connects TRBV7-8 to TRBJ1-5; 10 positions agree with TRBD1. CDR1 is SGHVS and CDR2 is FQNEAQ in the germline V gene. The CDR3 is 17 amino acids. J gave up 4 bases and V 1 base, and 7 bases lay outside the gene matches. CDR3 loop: CASSLVGTGDINQPQHF. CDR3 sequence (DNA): TGTGCCAGCAGCTTAGTTGGGACAGGGGACATTAATCAGCCCCAGCATTTT.

DNA of the CDR3: TGTGCCAGCAGTACGAGGGCTGAGCAGTTCTTC. This translates into CASSTRAEQFF. The V and J genes are TRBV2 and TRBJ2-1; D possibly corresponds to TRBD2 (5 bases). V dropped 5 bases and J dropped 9 bases, with 8 bases sitting between them. The CDR3 covers 11 residues. Germline assignment: CDR1 SNHLY and CDR2 FYNNEI.

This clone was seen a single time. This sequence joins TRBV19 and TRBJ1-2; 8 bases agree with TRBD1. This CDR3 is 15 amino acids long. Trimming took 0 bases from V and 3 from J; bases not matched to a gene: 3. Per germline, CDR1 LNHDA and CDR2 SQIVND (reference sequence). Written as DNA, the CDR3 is TGTGCCAGTAGTATAGACGGACAGGGAGACTATGGCTACACCTTC. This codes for CASSIDGQGDYGYTF.

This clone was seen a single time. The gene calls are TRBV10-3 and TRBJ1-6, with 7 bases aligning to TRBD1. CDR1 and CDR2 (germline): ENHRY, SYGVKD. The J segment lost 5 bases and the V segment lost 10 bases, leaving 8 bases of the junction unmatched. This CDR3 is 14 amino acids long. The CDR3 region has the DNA TGTGCCACCCTTCCAGGGACAGATAATTCACCCCTCCACTTT. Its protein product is CATLPGTDNSPLHF.

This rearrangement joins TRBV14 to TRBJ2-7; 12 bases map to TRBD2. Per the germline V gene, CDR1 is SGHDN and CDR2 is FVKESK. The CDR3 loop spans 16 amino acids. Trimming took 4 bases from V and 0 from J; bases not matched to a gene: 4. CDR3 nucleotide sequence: TGTGCCAGCAGCCTTAGGACTAGCGGGGTCTCCTACGAGCAGTACTTC. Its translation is CASSLRTSGVSYEQYF. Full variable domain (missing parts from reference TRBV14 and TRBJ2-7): EAGVTQFPSHSVIEKGQTVTLRCDPISGHDNLYWYRRVMGKEIKFLLHFVKESKQDESGMPNNRFLAERTGGTYSTLKVQPAELEDSGVYFCASSLRTSGVSYEQYFGPGTRLTVT.

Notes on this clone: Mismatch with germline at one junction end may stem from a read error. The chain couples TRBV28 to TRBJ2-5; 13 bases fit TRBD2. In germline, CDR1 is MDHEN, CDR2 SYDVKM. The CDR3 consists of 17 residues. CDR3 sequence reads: CASCETSGREGQEAQYF. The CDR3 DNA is TGTGCCAGCTGTGAAACTAGCGGGAGGGAGGGCCAAGAGGCCCAGTACTTC.